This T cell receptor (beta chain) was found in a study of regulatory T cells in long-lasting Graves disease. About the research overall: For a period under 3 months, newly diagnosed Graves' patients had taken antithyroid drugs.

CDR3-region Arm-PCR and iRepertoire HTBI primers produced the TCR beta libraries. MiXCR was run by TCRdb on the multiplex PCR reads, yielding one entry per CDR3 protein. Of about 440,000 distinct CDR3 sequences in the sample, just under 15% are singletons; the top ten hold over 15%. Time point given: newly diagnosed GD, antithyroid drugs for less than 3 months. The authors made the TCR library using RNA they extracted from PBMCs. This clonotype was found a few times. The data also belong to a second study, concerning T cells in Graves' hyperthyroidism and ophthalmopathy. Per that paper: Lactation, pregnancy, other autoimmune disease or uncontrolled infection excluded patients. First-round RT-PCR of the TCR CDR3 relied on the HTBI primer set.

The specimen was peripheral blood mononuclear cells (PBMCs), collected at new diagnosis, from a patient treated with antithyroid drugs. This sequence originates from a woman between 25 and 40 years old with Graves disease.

For the CDR3, the DNA is TGCGCCAGCAGCCAAAGAGAAGACGGTACCTACGAGCAGTACTTC. Translated: CASSQREDGTYEQYF. The rearrangement uses TRBV4-1 and TRBJ2-7; the D is unclear. This CDR3 region has 15 residues. Trimming took off 2 bases at V and 2 bases at J, with 13 bases between the two ends. CDR1 and CDR2 (germline): MGHRA, YSYEKL.